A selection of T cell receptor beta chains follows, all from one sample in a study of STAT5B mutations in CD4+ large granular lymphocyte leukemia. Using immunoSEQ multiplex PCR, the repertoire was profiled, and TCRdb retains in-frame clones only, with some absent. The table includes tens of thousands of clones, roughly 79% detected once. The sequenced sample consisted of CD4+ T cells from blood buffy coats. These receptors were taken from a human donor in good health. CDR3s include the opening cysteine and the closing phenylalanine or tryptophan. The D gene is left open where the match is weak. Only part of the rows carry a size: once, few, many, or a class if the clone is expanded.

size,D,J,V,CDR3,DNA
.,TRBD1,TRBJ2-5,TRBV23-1,CASSQFPGQGYQETQYF,TGCGCCAGCAGTCAGTTTCCGGGACAGGGGTACCAAGAGACCCAGTACTTC
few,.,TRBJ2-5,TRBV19,CASRAPGGGRETQYF,TGTGCCAGTAGGGCGCCGGGGGGCGGAAGAGAGACCCAGTACTTC
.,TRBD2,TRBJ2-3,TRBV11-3,CASSFPGTSGTDTQYF,TGTGCCAGCAGTTTCCCCGGGACTAGCGGCACAGATACGCAGTATTTT
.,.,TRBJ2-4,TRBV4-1,CASSQALSGLKNIQYF,TGCGCCAGCAGCCAAGCTCTTAGCGGACTCAAAAACATTCAGTACTTC
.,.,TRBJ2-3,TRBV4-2,CASSQSLATSTDTQYF,TGTGCCAGCAGCCAATCTCTAGCGACTAGCACAGATACGCAGTATTTT
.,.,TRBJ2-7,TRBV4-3,CASSQSGSYEQYF,TGCGCCAGCAGCCAGAGCGGCTCCTACGAGCAGTACTTC
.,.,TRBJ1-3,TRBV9,CASSNQVSGNTIYF,TGTGCCAGCTCTAACCAGGTCTCTGGAAACACCATATATTTT
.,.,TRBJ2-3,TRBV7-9,CASSLGYAARYTDTQYF,TGTGCCAGCAGCTTAGGATACGCGGCACGGTACACAGATACGCAGTATTTT
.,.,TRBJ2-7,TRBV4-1,CASSQNRVSYEQYF,TGCGCCAGCAGCCAAAACAGGGTATCCTACGAGCAGTACTTC
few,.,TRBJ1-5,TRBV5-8,CASSYSQGNQPQHF,TGTGCCAGCAGCTATTCACAGGGCAATCAGCCCCAGCATTTT
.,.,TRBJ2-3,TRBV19,CASSIRSGSTDTQYF,TGTGCCAGTAGTATAAGGAGCGGGAGCACAGATACGCAGTATTTT
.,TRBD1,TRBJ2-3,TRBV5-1,CASSSQGNEGDTQYF,TGCGCCAGCAGCTCACAGGGGAATGAAGGAGATACGCAGTATTTT
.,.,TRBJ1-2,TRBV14,CASSQGVSYRRDRGNYGYTF,TGTGCCAGCAGCCAAGGGGTTTCTTATCGGAGGGACCGGGGTAACTATGGCTACACCTTC
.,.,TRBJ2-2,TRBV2,CASSGSLRDAGELFF,TGTGCCAGCAGTGGTAGCCTCCGTGATGCCGGGGAGCTGTTTTTT
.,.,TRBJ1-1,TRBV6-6,CASSYETGREAFF,TGTGCCAGCAGTTACGAGACAGGAAGAGAGGCTTTCTTT
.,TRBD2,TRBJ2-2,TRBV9,CASSVRTSGRTTGELFF,TGTGCCAGCAGCGTACGGACTAGCGGGAGGACCACCGGGGAGCTGTTTTTT
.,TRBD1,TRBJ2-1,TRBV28,CASSPRDRFDNEQFF,TGTGCCAGCAGCCCCCGGGACAGATTTGACAATGAGCAGTTCTTC
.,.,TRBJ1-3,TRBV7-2,CASSSTGTISGNTIYF,TGTGCCAGCAGCTCCACAGGGACCATCTCTGGAAACACCATATATTTT
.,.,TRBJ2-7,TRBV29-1,CSVVFNSYEQYF,TGCAGCGTTGTTTTTAACTCCTACGAGCAGTACTTC
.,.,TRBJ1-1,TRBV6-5,CASSFLQRNTEAFF,TGTGCCAGCAGTTTCCTTCAACGAAACACTGAAGCTTTCTTT
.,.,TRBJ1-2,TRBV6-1,CASSAHRGYGYTF,TGTGCCAGCAGTGCCCATAGGGGCTATGGCTACACCTTC
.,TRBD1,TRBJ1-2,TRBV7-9,CASSSGGTGYTF,TGTGCCAGCAGCTCAGGGGGGACTGGCTACACCTTC
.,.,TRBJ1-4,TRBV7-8,CASSLAVLEKLFF,TGTGCCAGCAGCTTAGCCGTTTTAGAAAAACTGTTTTTT
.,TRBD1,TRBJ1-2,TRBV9,CASSAGTASFGGYTF,TGTGCCAGCAGCGCTGGGACAGCTTCCTTCGGGGGCTACACCTTC
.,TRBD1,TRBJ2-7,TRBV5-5,CASSLAGTGGYEQYF,TGTGCCAGCAGCTTGGCGGGGACAGGGGGCTACGAGCAGTACTTC
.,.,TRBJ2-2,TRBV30,CAWSPPPRAFGTGELFF,TGTGCCTGGAGTCCCCCCCCTCGTGCGTTTGGGACCGGGGAGCTGTTTTTT
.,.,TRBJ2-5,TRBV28,CASSSYSETQYF,TGTGCCAGCAGTTCATACTCAGAGACCCAGTACTTC
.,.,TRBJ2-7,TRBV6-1,CASIDRPGTLDEQYF,TGTGCCAGCATTGACCGCCCCGGGACTCTCGACGAGCAGTACTTC
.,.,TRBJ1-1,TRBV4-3,CASSQEPGLNTEAFF,TGCGCCAGCAGCCAAGAACCGGGTCTGAACACTGAAGCTTTCTTT
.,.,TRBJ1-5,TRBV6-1,CASMDGTRNQPQHF,TGTGCCAGCATGGATGGGACCCGGAATCAGCCCCAGCATTTT
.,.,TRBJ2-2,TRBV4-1,CASSLRGDGGSTGELFF,TGCGCCAGCAGCCTGAGAGGGGACGGGGGATCGACCGGGGAGCTGTTTTTT
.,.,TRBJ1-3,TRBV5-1,CASSLGVPETGNTIYF,TGCGCCAGCAGCCTCGGGGTCCCCGAGACCGGAAACACCATATATTTT
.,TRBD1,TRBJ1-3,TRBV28,CASRTTGGVGNTIYF,TGTGCCAGCAGGACGACAGGGGGTGTTGGAAACACCATATATTTT
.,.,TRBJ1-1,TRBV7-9,CASSLVPTMNTEAFF,TGTGCCAGCAGCTTAGTTCCAACGATGAACACTGAAGCTTTCTTT
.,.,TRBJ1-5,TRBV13,CASSIGLSNQPQHF,TGTGCCAGCAGCATTGGACTTAGCAATCAGCCCCAGCATTTT
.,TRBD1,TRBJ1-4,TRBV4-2,CASSQTGGRAGRDEKLFF,TGTGCCAGCAGCCAGACAGGGGGCAGAGCGGGTAGAGACGAAAAACTGTTTTTT
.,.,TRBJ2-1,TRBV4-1,CATLYVANNEQFF,TGCGCCACCTTGTATGTGGCTAACAATGAGCAGTTCTTC
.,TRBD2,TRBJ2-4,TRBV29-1,CSGGTSGKDIQYF,TGCAGCGGGGGGACTAGCGGGAAGGACATTCAGTACTTC
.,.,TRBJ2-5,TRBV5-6,CASSISLETQYF,TGTGCCAGCAGCATTTCCCTGGAGACCCAGTACTTC
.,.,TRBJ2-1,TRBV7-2,CASSSASAGNEQFF,TGTGCCAGCAGCTCCGCATCCGCGGGGAATGAGCAGTTCTTC
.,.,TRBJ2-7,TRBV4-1,CASSQGTDYEQYF,TGCGCCAGCAGCCAAGGGACGGACTACGAGCAGTACTTC
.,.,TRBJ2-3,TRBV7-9,CASSPKGPDTQYF,TGTGCCAGCAGCCCCAAGGGGCCAGATACGCAGTATTTT
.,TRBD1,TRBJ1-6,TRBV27,CASSFWDRINSPLHF,TGTGCCAGCAGTTTCTGGGACAGGATCAATTCACCCCTCCACTTT
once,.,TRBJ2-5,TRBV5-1,CASSLGGDRETQYF,TGCGCCAGCAGCTTGGGGGGCGACCGGGAGACCCAGTACTTC
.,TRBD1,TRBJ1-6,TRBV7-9,CASSPGDRPWTGNSPLHF,TGTGCCAGCAGCCCTGGAGACCGACCTTGGACAGGGAATTCACCCCTCCACTTT
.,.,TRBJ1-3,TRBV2,CATKRLGNTIYF,TGTGCCACCAAAAGACTTGGGAACACCATATATTTT
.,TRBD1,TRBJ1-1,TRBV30,CAWSVRTGGYTEAFF,TGTGCCTGGAGTGTAAGGACAGGGGGGTACACTGAAGCTTTCTTT
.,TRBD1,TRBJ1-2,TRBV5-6,CASSSGPTKTGDENGYTF,TGTGCCAGCAGCTCCGGTCCGACAAAGACAGGGGATGAAAATGGCTACACCTTC
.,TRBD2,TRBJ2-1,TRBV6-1,CASSVGLLYNEQFF,TGTGCCAGCAGTGTGGGACTACTGTACAATGAGCAGTTCTTC
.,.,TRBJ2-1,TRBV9,CASSVVGDTYNEQFF,TGTGCCAGCAGCGTAGTTGGGGACACGTACAATGAGCAGTTCTTC
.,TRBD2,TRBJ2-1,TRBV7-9,CASSLGGTSGEQFF,TGTGCCAGCAGCTTAGGAGGGACTAGCGGCGAGCAGTTCTTC
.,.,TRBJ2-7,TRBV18,CASSPGDRYEQYF,TGTGCCAGCTCACCAGGGGATCGCTACGAGCAGTACTTC
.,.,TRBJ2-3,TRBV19,CASEAGSDTQYF,TGTGCCAGTGAGGCGGGCTCAGATACGCAGTATTTT